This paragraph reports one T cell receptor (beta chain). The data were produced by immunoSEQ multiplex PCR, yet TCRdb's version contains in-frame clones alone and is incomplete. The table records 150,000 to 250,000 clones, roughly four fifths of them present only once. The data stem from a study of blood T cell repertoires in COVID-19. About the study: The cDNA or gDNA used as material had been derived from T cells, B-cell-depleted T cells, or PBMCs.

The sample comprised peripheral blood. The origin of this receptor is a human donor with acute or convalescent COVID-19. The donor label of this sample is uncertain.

CDR3 DNA sequence: TGTGCCACCAGCAGAGCTCGGATTGGACAGGGGACGAATGAGCAGTTCTTC. It encodes CATSRARIGQGTNEQFF. The chain recombines TRBV15 with TRBJ2-1, with 9 bases lining up with TRBD1. V lost 1 base, J lost 7 bases, and 11 bases stayed unmatched. Germline V lookup: CDR1 LNHNV, CDR2 YYDKDF (reference sequence). The CDR3 sequence is 17 residues long. The full variable domain, its missing parts supplied by reference TRBV15 and TRBJ2-1, is DAMVIQNPRYQVTQFGKPVTLSCSQTLNHNVMYWYQQKSSQAPKLLFHYYDKDFNNEADTPDNFQSRRPNTSFCFLDIRSPGLGDTAMYLCATSRARIGQGTNEQFFGPGTRLTVL.